The sequence of this TCR beta chain was determined in a study of blood T cell repertoires in COVID-19. Study overall: From the United States, Italy and Spain came samples of acute and convalescent COVID-19.

Original processing notes: Quantification of nucleated cells was approximated via reference gene primer amplification. Generated by immunoSEQ multiplex PCR, the TCRdb table keeps only in-frame clones and is missing some. V and J calls and clone size are those listed in that table; D and trimming were worked out from the DNA. The sample yields 90,000 to 100,000 clones, roughly 86% seen once. The CDR3 has 17 residues. J lost 4 bases, V lost 3 bases, and 9 bases had no gene match. Looked up from germline, CDR1 is SGHTA and CDR2 is FQGNSA. The TCR comes from a man in his forties or fifties with acute or convalescent COVID-19. This chain links TRBV7-2 with TRBJ2-6; 7 bases align to TRBD2. The sequencing input was peripheral blood. Here the CDR3 reads CASSLVGRVQGANVLTF. CDR3 bases: TGTGCCAGCAGCTTGGTGGGGAGGGTTCAGGGGGCCAACGTCCTGACTTTC.